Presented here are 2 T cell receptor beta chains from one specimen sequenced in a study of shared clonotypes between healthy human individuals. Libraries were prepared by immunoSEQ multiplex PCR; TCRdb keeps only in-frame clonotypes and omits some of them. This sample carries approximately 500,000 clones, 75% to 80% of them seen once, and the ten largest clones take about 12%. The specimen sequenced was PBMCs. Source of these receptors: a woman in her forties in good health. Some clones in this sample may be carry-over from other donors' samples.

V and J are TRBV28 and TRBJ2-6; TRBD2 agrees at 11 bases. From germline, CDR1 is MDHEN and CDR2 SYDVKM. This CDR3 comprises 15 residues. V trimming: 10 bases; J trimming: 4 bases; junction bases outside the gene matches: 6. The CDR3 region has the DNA TGTGCCACATTAGCGGGAGGGCCCGGGGCCAACGTCCTGACTTTC. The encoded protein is CATLAGGPGANVLTF.

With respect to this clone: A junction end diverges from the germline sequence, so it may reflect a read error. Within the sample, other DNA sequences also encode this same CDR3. CDR3 in DNA: TGTGCCAGCAGCCAACGGTCCTATGAGCAGTACTTC. Residues: CASSQRSYEQYF. V is TRBV7-2 and J is TRBJ2-7; D unclear. The germline V gene encodes CDR1 SGHTA and CDR2 FQGNSA. The CDR3 sequence is 12 residues long.